The rows below give T cell receptor beta chains drawn from one sample of a study of Ad26.COV2.S vaccination and SARS-CoV-2 variants. The data were produced by immunoSEQ multiplex PCR, yet TCRdb's version contains in-frame clones alone and is incomplete. The sample consists of about 410,000 clones, 92% of them appearing once. The material was peripheral blood, obtained in a trial of Ad26.COV2.S vaccine versus placebo. The receptor set was obtained from a person between 18 and 59 years old who received the Ad26.COV2.S COVID-19 vaccine or a placebo. CDR3s include the opening cysteine and the closing phenylalanine or tryptophan. Each record gives: V gene, D gene, clone size, CDR3 length, J gene, CDR3 protein, CDR3 DNA. A D gene is named only where the DNA matches it firmly. Clone size appears in some rows only: once, few, many, or a class for an expanded clone.

>TRBV4-3|-|-|15|TRBJ2-7
CASSQDRQGTYEQYF
TGCGCCAGCAGCCAAGATAGGCAGGGTACCTACGAGCAGTACTTC
>TRBV9|-|-|18|TRBJ2-1
CASSVDKTRLDSYNEQFF
TGTGCCAGCAGCGTAGATAAGACTAGACTCGATTCCTACAATGAGCAGTTCTTC
>TRBV7-8|-|-|14|TRBJ1-5
CASSSQISNQPQHF
TGTGCCAGCAGCTCCCAAATCAGCAATCAGCCCCAGCATTTT
>TRBV10-2|TRBD1|once|15|TRBJ1-1
CASSEIGQGGTEAFF
TGCGCCAGCAGTGAGATTGGACAGGGAGGCACTGAAGCTTTCTTT
>TRBV5-1|-|-|18|TRBJ1-6
CASSLAPTGQKGNSPLHF
TGCGCCAGCAGCTTGGCCCCGACAGGACAAAAGGGTAATTCACCCCTCCACTTT
>TRBV4-1|-|-|17|TRBJ2-3
CASSQDTSSTGADTQYF
TGCGCCAGCAGCCAAGATACGTCGTCTACCGGCGCAGATACGCAGTATTTT
>TRBV18|TRBD2|once|19|TRBJ2-5
CASSPLAGGTKPYQETQYF
TGTGCCAGCTCACCTCTGGCGGGGGGCACTAAGCCGTACCAAGAGACCCAGTACTTC
>TRBV6-5|-|-|13|TRBJ2-3
CASSLVLADTQYF
TGTGCCAGCAGTTTAGTACTGGCAGATACGCAGTATTTT
>TRBV5-6|-|-|15|TRBJ2-1
CASSIRQSFYNEQFF
TGTGCCAGCAGCATACGACAGAGTTTCTACAATGAGCAGTTCTTC
>TRBV27|TRBD1|-|15|TRBJ1-1
CASSPTPTGGTEAFF
TGTGCCAGCAGTCCCACGCCGACAGGGGGCACTGAAGCTTTCTTT
>TRBV5-1|-|few|15|TRBJ1-2
CASSLSFSGFGGYTF
TGCGCCAGCAGCTTGTCTTTTTCAGGGTTCGGCGGCTACACCTTC
>TRBV6-1|-|-|14|TRBJ2-7
CASSEAGAYEGQYF
TGTGCCAGCAGTGAAGCAGGGGCTTATGAAGGGCAGTACTTC
>TRBV25-1|TRBD1|-|17|TRBJ1-6
CASSGPDRGAHNSPLHF
TGTGCCAGCAGTGGCCCGGACAGGGGGGCTCATAATTCACCCCTCCACTTT
>TRBV18|TRBD1|-|13|TRBJ1-1
CASSGQENTEAFF
TGTGCCAGCTCGGGACAGGAGAACACTGAAGCTTTCTTT
>TRBV19|-|-|15|TRBJ2-7
CASSKDSVDPYEQYF
TGTGCCAGTAGTAAGGACAGCGTCGACCCCTACGAGCAGTACTTC
>TRBV7-2|TRBD1|few|15|TRBJ2-7
CASSTSQGALGEQYF
TGTGCCAGCAGCACGTCACAGGGGGCTTTAGGAGAGCAGTACTTC
>TRBV10-2|TRBD2|-|18|TRBJ2-3
CASNGGLSGALSTDTQYF
TGCGCCAGCAATGGGGGACTAAGCGGGGCCCTTAGCACAGATACGCAGTATTTT
>TRBV9|-|-|13|TRBJ1-4
CASSVGRDEKLFF
TGTGCCAGCAGCGTGGGGAGGGATGAAAAACTGTTTTTT
>TRBV27|-|-|17|TRBJ2-1
CASSLARGASSYNEQFF
TGTGCCAGCAGTTTAGCGCGGGGAGCATCCTCCTACAATGAGCAGTTCTTC
>TRBV7-8|TRBD2|-|15|TRBJ2-7
CASSREAGGSYEQYF
TGTGCCAGCAGCCGAGAAGCGGGGGGCTCCTACGAGCAGTACTTC
>TRBV12-3/TRBV12-4|-|-|13|TRBJ1-3
CASSLDSGNTIYF
TGTGCCAGCAGCCTGGACAGTGGAAACACCATATATTTT
>TRBV3-1/TRBV3-2|TRBD1|-|16|TRBJ1-6
CASSQGGTGANSPLHF
TGTGCCAGCAGCCAAGGCGGGACAGGGGCTAATTCACCCCTCCACTTT